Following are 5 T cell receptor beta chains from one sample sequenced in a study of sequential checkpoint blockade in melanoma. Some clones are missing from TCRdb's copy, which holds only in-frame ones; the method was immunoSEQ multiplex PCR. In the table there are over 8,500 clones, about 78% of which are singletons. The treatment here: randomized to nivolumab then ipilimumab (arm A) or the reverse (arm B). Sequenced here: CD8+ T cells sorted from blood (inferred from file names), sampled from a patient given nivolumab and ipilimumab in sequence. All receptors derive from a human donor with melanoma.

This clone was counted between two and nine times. The chain's CDR3 is CASSAPRGRWGNQPQHF. In nucleotides, the CDR3 is TGTGCCAGCAGCGCTCCAAGGGGCCGGTGGGGCAATCAGCCCCAGCATTTT. V usage is TRBV9 and J usage is TRBJ1-5, with D tentatively TRBD1 (5 bases). V lost 3 bases to trimming and J lost 2 bases, with 18 bases between them. The CDR3 is 17 amino acids. Germline V gene data show CDR1 as SGDLS and CDR2 as YYNGEE.

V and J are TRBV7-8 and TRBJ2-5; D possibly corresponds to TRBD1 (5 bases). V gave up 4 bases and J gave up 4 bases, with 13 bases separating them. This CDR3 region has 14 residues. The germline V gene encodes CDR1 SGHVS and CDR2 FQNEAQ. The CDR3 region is CASSSKQGVETQYF. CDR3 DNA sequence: TGTGCCAGCAGCTCTAAGCAAGGGGTAGAGACCCAGTACTTC.

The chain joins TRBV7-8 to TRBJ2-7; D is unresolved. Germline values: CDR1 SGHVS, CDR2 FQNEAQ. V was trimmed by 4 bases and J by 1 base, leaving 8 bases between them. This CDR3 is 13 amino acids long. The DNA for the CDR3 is TGTGCCAGCAGCTATGACATGTCCTACGAGCAGTACTTC. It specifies CASSYDMSYEQYF.

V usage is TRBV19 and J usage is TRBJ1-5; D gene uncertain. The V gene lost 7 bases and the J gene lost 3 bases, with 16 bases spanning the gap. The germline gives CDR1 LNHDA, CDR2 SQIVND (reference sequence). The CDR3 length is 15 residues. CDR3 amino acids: CASTITVGFNQPQHF. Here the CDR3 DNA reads TGTGCCAGTACAATTACAGTAGGATTCAATCAGCCCCAGCATTTT.

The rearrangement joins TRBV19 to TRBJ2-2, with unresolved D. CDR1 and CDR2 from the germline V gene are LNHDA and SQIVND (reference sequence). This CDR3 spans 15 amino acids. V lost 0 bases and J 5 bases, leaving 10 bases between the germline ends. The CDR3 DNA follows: TGTGCCAGTAGTATAGACGGTGAGCCAACCGGGGAGCTGTTTTTT. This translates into CASSIDGEPTGELFF.